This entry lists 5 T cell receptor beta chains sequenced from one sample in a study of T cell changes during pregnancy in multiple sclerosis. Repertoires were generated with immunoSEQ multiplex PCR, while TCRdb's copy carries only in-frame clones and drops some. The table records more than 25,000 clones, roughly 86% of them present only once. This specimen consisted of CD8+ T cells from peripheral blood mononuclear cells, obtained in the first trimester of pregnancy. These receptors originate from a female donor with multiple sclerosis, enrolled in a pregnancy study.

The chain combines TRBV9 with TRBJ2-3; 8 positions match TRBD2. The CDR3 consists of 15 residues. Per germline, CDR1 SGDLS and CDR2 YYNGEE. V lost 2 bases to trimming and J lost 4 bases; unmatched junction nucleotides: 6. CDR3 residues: CASSVSGSRADTQYF. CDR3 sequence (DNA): TGTGCCAGCAGCGTCAGCGGGAGTAGGGCAGATACGCAGTATTTT.

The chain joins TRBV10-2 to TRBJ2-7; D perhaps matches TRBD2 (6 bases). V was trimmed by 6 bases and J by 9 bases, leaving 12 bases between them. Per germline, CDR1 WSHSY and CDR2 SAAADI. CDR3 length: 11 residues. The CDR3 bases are TGCGCCAGCAGGTATAGCGGAGGGCAGTACTTC. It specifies CASRYSGGQYF.

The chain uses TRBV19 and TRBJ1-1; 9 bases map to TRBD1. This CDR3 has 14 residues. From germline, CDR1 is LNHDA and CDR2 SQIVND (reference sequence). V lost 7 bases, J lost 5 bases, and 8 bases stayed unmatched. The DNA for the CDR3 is TGTGCCAGTAATGAGGACAGGGGCGGTACTGAAGCTTTCTTT. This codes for CASNEDRGGTEAFF.

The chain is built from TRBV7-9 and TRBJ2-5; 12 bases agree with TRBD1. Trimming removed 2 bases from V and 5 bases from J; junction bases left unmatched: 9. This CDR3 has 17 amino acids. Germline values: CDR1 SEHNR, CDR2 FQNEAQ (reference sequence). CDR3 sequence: CASSLTIWDRGQETQYF. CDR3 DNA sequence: TGTGCCAGCAGCTTAACTATCTGGGACAGGGGGCAGGAGACCCAGTACTTC.

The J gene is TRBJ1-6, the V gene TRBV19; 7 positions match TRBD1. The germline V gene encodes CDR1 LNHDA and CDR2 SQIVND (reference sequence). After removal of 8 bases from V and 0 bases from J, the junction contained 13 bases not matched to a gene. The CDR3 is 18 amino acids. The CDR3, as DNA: TGTGCCAGTCACCCTTTCGACAGGGAGAGCTCCTATAATTCACCCCTCCACTTT. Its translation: CASHPFDRESSYNSPLHF.